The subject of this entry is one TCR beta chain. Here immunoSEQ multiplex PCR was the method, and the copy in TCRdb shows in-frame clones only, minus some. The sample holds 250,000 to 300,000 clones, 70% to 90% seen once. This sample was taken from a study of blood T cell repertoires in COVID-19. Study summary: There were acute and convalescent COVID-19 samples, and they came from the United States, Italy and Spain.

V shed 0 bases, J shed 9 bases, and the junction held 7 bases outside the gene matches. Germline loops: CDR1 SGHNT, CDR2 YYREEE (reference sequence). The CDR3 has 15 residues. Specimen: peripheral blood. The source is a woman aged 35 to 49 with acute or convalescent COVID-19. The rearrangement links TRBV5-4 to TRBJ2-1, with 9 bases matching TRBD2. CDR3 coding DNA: TGTGCCAGCAGCTTGGGTGCTAGCGGGGACATTGAGCAGTTCTTC. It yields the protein CASSLGASGDIEQFF.